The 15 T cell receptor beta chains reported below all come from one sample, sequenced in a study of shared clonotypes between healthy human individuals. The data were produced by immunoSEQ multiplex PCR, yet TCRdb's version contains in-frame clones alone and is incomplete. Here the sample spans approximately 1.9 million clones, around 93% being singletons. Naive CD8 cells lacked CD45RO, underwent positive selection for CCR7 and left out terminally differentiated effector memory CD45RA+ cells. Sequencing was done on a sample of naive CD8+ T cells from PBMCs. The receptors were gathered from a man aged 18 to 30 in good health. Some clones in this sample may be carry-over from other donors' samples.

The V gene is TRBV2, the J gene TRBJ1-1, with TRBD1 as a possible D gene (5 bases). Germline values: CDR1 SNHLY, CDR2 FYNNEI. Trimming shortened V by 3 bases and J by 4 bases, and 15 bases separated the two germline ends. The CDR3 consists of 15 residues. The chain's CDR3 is CASSDGAGSGTEAFF. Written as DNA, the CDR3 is TGTGCCAGCAGTGACGGGGCAGGGTCGGGCACTGAAGCTTTCTTT.

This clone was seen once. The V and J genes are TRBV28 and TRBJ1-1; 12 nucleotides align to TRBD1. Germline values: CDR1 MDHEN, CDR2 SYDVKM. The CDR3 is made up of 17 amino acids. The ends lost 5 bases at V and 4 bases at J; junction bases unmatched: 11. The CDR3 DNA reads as TGTGCCAGCAGTCGCCGGGACAGGGGGCTGCGGGGCACTGAAGCTTTCTTT. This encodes CASSRRDRGLRGTEAFF.

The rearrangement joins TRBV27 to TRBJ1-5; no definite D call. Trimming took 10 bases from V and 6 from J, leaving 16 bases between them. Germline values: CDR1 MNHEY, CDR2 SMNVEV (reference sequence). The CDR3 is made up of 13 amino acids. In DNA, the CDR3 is TGTGCCACCGCAACCTCACCCCTTCAGCCCCAGCATTTT. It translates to CATATSPLQPQHF.

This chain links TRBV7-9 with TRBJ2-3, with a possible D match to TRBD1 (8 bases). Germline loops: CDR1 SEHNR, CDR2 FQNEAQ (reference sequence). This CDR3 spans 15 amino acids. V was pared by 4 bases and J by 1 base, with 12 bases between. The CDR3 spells CASSSTGGGTDTQYF. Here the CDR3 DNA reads TGTGCCAGCAGCTCTACAGGGGGGGGCACAGATACGCAGTATTTT.

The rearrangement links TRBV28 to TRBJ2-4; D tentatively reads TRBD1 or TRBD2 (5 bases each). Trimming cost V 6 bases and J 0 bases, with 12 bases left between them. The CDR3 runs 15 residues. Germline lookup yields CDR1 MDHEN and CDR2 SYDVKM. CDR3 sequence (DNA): TGTGCCAGCAGGGGGCGGGCGGTAGCCAAAAACATTCAGTACTTC. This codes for CASRGRAVAKNIQYF.

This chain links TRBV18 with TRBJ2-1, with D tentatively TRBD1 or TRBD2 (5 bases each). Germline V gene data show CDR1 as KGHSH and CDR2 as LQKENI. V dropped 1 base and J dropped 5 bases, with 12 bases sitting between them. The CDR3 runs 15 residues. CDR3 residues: CASSPLPGTHNEQFF. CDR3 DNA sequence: TGTGCCAGCTCACCACTCCCGGGGACGCACAATGAGCAGTTCTTC.

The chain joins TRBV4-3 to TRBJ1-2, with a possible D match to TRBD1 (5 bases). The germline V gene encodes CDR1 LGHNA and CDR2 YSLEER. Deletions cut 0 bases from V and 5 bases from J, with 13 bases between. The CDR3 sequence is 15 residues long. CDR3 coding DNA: TGCGCCAGCAGCCAAGAAGGGGCGGCGGATTATGGCTACACCTTC. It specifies CASSQEGAADYGYTF.

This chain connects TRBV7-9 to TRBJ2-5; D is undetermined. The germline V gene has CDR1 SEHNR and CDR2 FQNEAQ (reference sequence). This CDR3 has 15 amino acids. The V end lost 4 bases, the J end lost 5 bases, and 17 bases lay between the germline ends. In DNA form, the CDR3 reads TGTGCCAGCAGCTCAGATGTTGGGGTGAGGGAGACCCAGTACTTC. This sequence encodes CASSSDVGVRETQYF.

CDR3 residues: CASSYSRGSGGYEQYF. The DNA for the CDR3 is TGTGCCAGCAGTTACTCGCGGGGTAGTGGGGGCTACGAGCAGTACTTC. The rearrangement uses TRBV6-6 and TRBJ2-7, with D tentatively TRBD2 (6 bases). Trimming removed 0 bases from V and 3 bases from J, with 15 bases in between. This CDR3 contains 16 residues. The V gene's germline CDR1 is MNHNY and CDR2 SVGAGI (reference sequence).

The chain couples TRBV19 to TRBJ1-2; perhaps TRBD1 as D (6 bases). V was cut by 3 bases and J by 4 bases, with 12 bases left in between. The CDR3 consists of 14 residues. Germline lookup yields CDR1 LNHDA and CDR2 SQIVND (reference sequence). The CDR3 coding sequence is TGTGCCAGTAGTATGGAGAGGGGGGTCTATGGCTACACCTTC. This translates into CASSMERGVYGYTF.

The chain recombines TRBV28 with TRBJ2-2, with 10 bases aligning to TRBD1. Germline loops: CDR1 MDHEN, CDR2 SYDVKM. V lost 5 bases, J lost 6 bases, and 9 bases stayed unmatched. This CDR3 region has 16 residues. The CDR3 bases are TGTGCCAGCAGTCCCGCGGACAGGGGGTACGCCGGGGAGCTGTTTTTT. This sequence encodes CASSPADRGYAGELFF. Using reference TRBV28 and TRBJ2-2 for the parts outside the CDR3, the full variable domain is DVKVTQSSRYLVKRTGEKVFLECVQDMDHENMFWYRQDPGLGLRLIYFSYDVKMKEKGDIPEGYSVSREKKERFSLILESASTNQTSMYLCASSPADRGYAGELFFGEGSRLTVL.

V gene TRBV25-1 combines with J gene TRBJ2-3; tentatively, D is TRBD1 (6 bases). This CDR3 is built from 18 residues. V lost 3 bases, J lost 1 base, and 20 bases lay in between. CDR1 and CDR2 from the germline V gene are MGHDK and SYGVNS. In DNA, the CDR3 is TGTGCCAGCAGTGACCCTGGGAACAGGGCCCCTGGCACAGATACGCAGTATTTT. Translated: CASSDPGNRAPGTDTQYF.

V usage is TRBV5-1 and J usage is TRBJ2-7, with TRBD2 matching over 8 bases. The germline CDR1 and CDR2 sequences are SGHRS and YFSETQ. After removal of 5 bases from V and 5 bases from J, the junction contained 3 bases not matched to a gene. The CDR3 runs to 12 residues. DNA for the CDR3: TGCGCCAGCAGACTGCGGGAGGACGAGCAGTACTTC. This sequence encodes CASRLREDEQYF.

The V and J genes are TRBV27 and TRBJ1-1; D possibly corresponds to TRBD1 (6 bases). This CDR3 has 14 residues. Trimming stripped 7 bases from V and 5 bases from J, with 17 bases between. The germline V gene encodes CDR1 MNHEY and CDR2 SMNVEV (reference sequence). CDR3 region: CASKYRAFGTEAFF. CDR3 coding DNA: TGTGCCAGCAAATACAGGGCCTTTGGGACTGAAGCTTTCTTT.

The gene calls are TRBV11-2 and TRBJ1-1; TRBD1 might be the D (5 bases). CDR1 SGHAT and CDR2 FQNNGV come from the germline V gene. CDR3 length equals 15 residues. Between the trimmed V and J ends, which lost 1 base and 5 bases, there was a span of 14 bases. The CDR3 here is CASSLVRTRGTEAFF. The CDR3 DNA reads TGTGCCAGCAGCTTAGTGAGGACCCGGGGGACTGAAGCTTTCTTT. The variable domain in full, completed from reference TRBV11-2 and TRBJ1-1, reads EAGVAQSPRYKIIEKRQSVAFWCNPISGHATLYWYQQILGQGPKLLIQFQNNGVVDDSQLPKDRFSAERLKGVDSTLKIQPAKLEDSAVYLCASSLVRTRGTEAFFGQGTRLTVV.